The T cell receptor (beta chain) described here comes from a study of shared clonotypes between healthy human individuals. Only in-frame clones appear in the TCRdb table, and some are missing; sequencing was by immunoSEQ multiplex PCR. This sample carries approximately 330,000 clones, 73% of them seen once, and the ten largest clones take about 10%. Sequenced: memory CD4+ T cells sorted from blood. Specified subset: CD45RA-negative fraction. The receptor comes from a man aged 25 to 40 in good health.

In nucleotides, the CDR3 is TGTGCCAGCAGTGCTCGGGGGGGGGCAGGAGGAAGCGGTCAGCCCCAGCATTTT. Protein: CASSARGGAGGSGQPQHF. The chain joins TRBV6-1 to TRBJ1-5; a possible D gene is TRBD1 (6 bases). CDR1 MNHNS and CDR2 SASEGT come from the germline V gene. V lost 4 bases and J lost 6, with 25 bases in between. The CDR3 runs to 18 residues.